These 10 T cell receptor beta chains share one sample of origin, sequenced in a study of blood T cell repertoires in COVID-19 (dated by TCRdb to the early 2020s). Library method: the immunoSEQ multiplex PCR assay. Held by TCRdb, this immuneACCESS table contains in-frame sequences only and omits some clones. Under half of the omission traces to an unresolved V gene where checked; the cause of the rest is unknown. Recorded for this sample are about 67,000 clones; over 75% of them occurred a single time. The ten largest clones capture roughly 1.2% of the sample. Sequenced input: peripheral blood. All receptors derive from a woman aged 60-70 years with acute or convalescent COVID-19.

As DNA, the CDR3 is TGCGCCAGCAGCTTCTGGACAGGACTTTTTCCTGACATTCAGTACTTC. It is translated as CASSFWTGLFPDIQYF. This sequence joins TRBV5-1 and TRBJ2-4; 7 bases line up with TRBD1. Germline CDR1 reads SGHRS; CDR2 reads YFSETQ. The length of the CDR3 is 16 residues. Germline trimming cut 2 bases from V and 8 bases from J; bases unmatched to any gene: 13.

This clone was counted once. V and J are TRBV5-5 and TRBJ2-7, with 7 bases identical to TRBD1. The germline CDR1 and CDR2 sequences are SGHKS and YYEKEE (reference sequence). The V gene end was trimmed by 1 base and the J gene end by 4 bases; junction bases not matched to a gene: 2. The CDR3 extends over 13 amino acids. The CDR3 sequence is CASSLRGLYEQYV. CDR3 DNA sequence: TGTGCCAGCAGCTTGAGGGGGCTATACGAGCAGTACGTC.

The rearrangement uses TRBV4-1 and TRBJ1-1, with D hard to call. The CDR3 totals 17 residues. Germline CDR1 and CDR2: MGHRA and YSYEKL. V was trimmed by 0 bases and J by 0 bases, leaving 14 bases between them. CDR3 sequence: CASSQDMKGELNTEAFF. The CDR3 nucleotides are TGCGCCAGCAGCCAAGATATGAAAGGAGAACTGAACACTGAAGCTTTCTTT.

DNA for the CDR3: TGTGCCATCAGTGAGTACCCAGCGGGCAGGTCGAACTATGGCTACACCTTC. Translating it yields CAISEYPAGRSNYGYTF. The chain joins TRBV10-3 to TRBJ1-2; no reliable D call. V shed 1 base and J shed 2 bases, with 17 bases lying between them. CDR3 length equals 17 residues. Germline-derived CDR1 and CDR2 are ENHRY and SYGVKD.

This clone was picked up one time. This chain connects TRBV10-1 to TRBJ1-6; maybe TRBD1 (5 bases). The CDR3 is 12 residues long. The ends were cut back, 3 bases at V and 8 bases at J, with 5 bases in the middle. Germline lookup yields CDR1 WNHNN and CDR2 SYGVQD (reference sequence). The CDR3 DNA follows: TGCGCCAGCAGTGAAGGGGATTCACCCCTCCACTTT. It is translated as CASSEGDSPLHF.

The V and J genes are TRBV18 and TRBJ1-2; no reliable D call. CDR1 and CDR2 (germline): KGHSH, LQKENI. V lost 3 bases to trimming and J lost 7 bases, with 15 bases between them. The CDR3 runs 14 residues. CDR3 region: CASSPFSGLGGYTF. Written as DNA, the CDR3 is TGTGCCAGCTCACCTTTCTCCGGGTTGGGTGGCTACACCTTC.

This clone was counted a single time. The DNA of the CDR3 is TGCGCCAGCAGCCGGAAAGGGCAGGGTGATGAAAAACTGTTTTTT. This sequence encodes CASSRKGQGDEKLFF. V is TRBV4-3 and J is TRBJ1-4; possibly TRBD1 for D (5 bases). Trimming pared 4 bases from V and 6 bases from J, leaving 15 bases between. The CDR3 sequence is 15 residues long. Germline lookup yields CDR1 LGHNA and CDR2 YSLEER.

This clone was detected only once. The rearrangement joins TRBV11-2 to TRBJ1-2, with TRBD1 matching 10 bases. After removal of 0 bases from V and 4 bases from J, the junction contained 8 bases not matched to a gene. The CDR3 extends over 17 amino acids. Germline V gives CDR1 SGHAT, CDR2 FQNNGV. The CDR3 nucleotides read TGTGCCAGCAGCTTAGAGGCCATGGGACAGGGGACCTATGGCTACACCTTC. This translates into CASSLEAMGQGTYGYTF.

The chain couples TRBV6-6 to TRBJ1-1; 9 bases agree with TRBD1. The CDR3 extends over 13 amino acids. Germline CDR1 reads MNHNY; CDR2 reads SVGAGI (reference sequence). Unmatched junction bases numbered 2, after V lost 6 bases and J lost 3 bases. CDR3 residues: CASSRQGDTEAFF. The CDR3 DNA sequence: TGTGCCAGCAGCCGACAGGGGGACACTGAAGCTTTCTTT.

The gene calls are TRBV4-1 and TRBJ1-2; D is uncertain. CDR1 is MGHRA, CDR2 YSYEKL, per germline. V was trimmed by 8 bases and J by 0 bases, leaving 25 bases between them. The CDR3 is made up of 18 amino acids. The DNA of the CDR3 is TGCGCCAGCTCAGAGCCCCTAGCGGGCAGTAGAGCTAACTATGGCTACACCTTC. Protein product: CASSEPLAGSRANYGYTF.